Listed here is a single TCR beta chain. The sample comes from a study of control samples from healthy donors and cancer patients. TCRdb's table, derived via immunoSEQ multiplex PCR, lists solely in-frame clones and lacks some. Among 90,000 to 150,000 clones listed, around 88% were seen once. The source material was blood. The receptor was isolated from a man aged 40-50 years in good health.

The CDR3 nucleotides read TGTGCCAGCAGCCTCGGACAGGGGGAAAGTGAAAAACTGTTTTTT. It specifies CASSLGQGESEKLFF. The chain has TRBV3-1 (or the pseudogene TRBV3-2) and TRBJ1-4; 10 bases are shared with TRBD1. The CDR3 is 15 residues long. Germline V CDR1 and CDR2: LGHDT, YNNKEL (reference sequence). The V gene end was trimmed by 4 bases and the J gene end by 7 bases; junction bases not matched to a gene: 6.